This is a list of T cell receptor beta chains from one sample in a study of T cell repertoires in cytomegalovirus infection. TCRdb reanalysed the reads using MiXCR and keeps one entry per CDR3 protein. Among roughly 640,000 distinct CDR3 sequences, around 24% were seen once, and the ten largest hold 8%. Specimen: CD8+ T cells from PBMCs. These TCRs come from a human donor in good health (CMV status not recorded). Some clones in this sample may be carry-over from other donors' samples. Each CDR3 is given with its conserved first and last residue. The order of the fields is J gene, V gene, clone size, D gene, CDR3 protein. A D gene is named only where the DNA matches it firmly. Clone size is stated in some rows and not others, as once, few, many or a class when expanded.

TRBJ1-1	TRBV15	-	-	CATSREESPSPEAFF
TRBJ1-5	TRBV28	many	-	CASSFWNQPQHF
TRBJ2-2	TRBV4-1	few	-	CASSLHKDSYTGELFF
TRBJ2-5	TRBV7-6	many	-	CASSLRVGNSHQETQYF
TRBJ2-1	TRBV9	-	TRBD2	CASSAEGLAGANEQFF
TRBJ2-1	TRBV25-1	-	-	CASSATGMEEQFF
TRBJ1-5	TRBV12-3/TRBV12-4	few	-	CASSFSGGGEPQHF
TRBJ2-7	TRBV18	few	TRBD1	CASSRPGQGISHEQYF
TRBJ2-7	TRBV7-4	few	-	CASTEADYEQYF
TRBJ2-2	TRBV20-1	many	-	CSARDLGSGELFF
TRBJ1-5	TRBV10-3	-	-	CAISTVGTQPQHF
TRBJ1-3	TRBV6-6	-	-	CASSLPAGIYSGNTIYF
TRBJ2-1	TRBV28	few	-	CAYSGTSSYNEQFF
TRBJ1-2	TRBV19	many	TRBD1	CASSVTGDGYTF
TRBJ2-1	TRBV12-3/TRBV12-4	-	-	CASRHPLYNEQFF
TRBJ2-1	TRBV6-2/TRBV6-3	-	-	CASSGSFYNEQFF
TRBJ1-1	TRBV12-3/TRBV12-4	few	-	CASRSTPNTEAFF
TRBJ1-1	TRBV7-6	many	-	CASSLEEGGSGTEAFF
TRBJ1-1	TRBV19	-	-	CASSPVGRNVLNTEAFF
TRBJ2-2	TRBV20-1	few	-	CSARDMRLTGELFF
TRBJ1-4	TRBV29-1	-	-	CSVGGGDTPFNEKLFF
TRBJ2-2	TRBV19	many	-	CASSIGGAGELFF
TRBJ1-1	TRBV19	many	-	CASSIVGGTEAFF
TRBJ2-1	TRBV6-2/TRBV6-3	-	TRBD2	CASSSARGAVNEQFF
TRBJ2-5	TRBV6-5	many	-	CASNTGYQETQYF
TRBJ2-1	TRBV7-9	many	-	CASSSPGMSSYNEQFF
TRBJ2-3	TRBV10-3	-	-	CAISPGDSRGDTQYF
TRBJ2-2	TRBV2	-	-	CASSEGRSGGLGELFF
TRBJ2-1	TRBV4-2	-	-	CASSQEGAGGGNEQFF
TRBJ1-2	TRBV14	few	-	CASSQVGDYGYTF
TRBJ1-2	TRBV9	few	-	CASSVVQMTENYGYTF